These 26 T cell receptor beta chains originate from one sample sequenced in a study of cytomegalovirus exposure and HLA in healthy donors. The repertoire was sequenced with immunoSEQ multiplex PCR; TCRdb's copy has only in-frame clones and lacks some. The sample gives around 150,000 clones, roughly nine tenths of which show up once; roughly 6% is in the top ten. The sequenced material came from PBMCs. The receptor source for this set is a woman younger than 45 in good health and CMV-seronegative.

This chain connects TRBV5-6 to TRBJ1-2, with no clear D. Germline lookup yields CDR1 SGHDT and CDR2 YYEEEE. Between the trimmed V and J ends, which lost 5 bases and 3 bases, there was a span of 17 bases. The CDR3 contains 15 residues. The DNA for the CDR3 is TGTGCCAGCAGTCTTGGAGGACGGACTTACTATGGCTACACCTTC. Its protein is CASSLGGRTYYGYTF. Full variable domain (remainder filled in from reference TRBV5-6 and TRBJ1-2): DAGVTQSPTHLIKTRGQQVTLRCSPKSGHDTVSWYQQALGQGPQFIFQYYEEEERQRGNFPDRFSGHQFPNYSSELNVNALLLGDSALYLCASSLGGRTYYGYTFGSGTRLTVV.

The chain has TRBV12-5 and TRBJ2-7; no reliable D call. The CDR3 extends over 10 amino acids. Looked up from germline, CDR1 is LGHNT and CDR2 is FRNRAP. Between the trimmed V and J ends, which lost 6 bases and 3 bases, there was a span of 3 bases. DNA for the CDR3: TGTGCTAGTGGGAACTACGAGCAGTACTTC. Its translation: CASGNYEQYF.

This clone showed up just once. V and J are TRBV5-1 and TRBJ2-1; D uncertain. The V and J ends lost 2 bases and 5 bases respectively, with 5 bases between them. Germline CDR1 reads SGHRS; CDR2 reads YFSETQ. This CDR3 contains 12 residues. In nucleotides, the CDR3 is TGCGCCAGCAGCTTCACAGACAATGAGCAGTTCTTC. This sequence encodes CASSFTDNEQFF.

The genes are TRBV6-5 and TRBJ2-1; D uncertain. Germline loops: CDR1 MNHEY, CDR2 SVGAGI. This CDR3 contains 13 residues. Trimming took off 9 bases at V and 3 bases at J, with 12 bases between the two ends. The CDR3 reads CASGFRLYNEQFF. In nucleotides, the CDR3 is TGTGCCAGTGGCTTTCGACTCTACAATGAGCAGTTCTTC.

The chain links TRBV7-2 to TRBJ2-7, with unresolved D. The V gene lost 5 bases and the J gene lost 6 bases, with 14 bases spanning the gap. Germline CDR1 reads SGHTA; CDR2 reads FQGNSA. The CDR3 loop spans 13 amino acids. The CDR3 spells CASSPPTPFEQYF. CDR3 coding DNA: TGTGCCAGCAGCCCCCCGACGCCCTTCGAGCAGTACTTC.

V is TRBV7-3 and J is TRBJ2-3, with D possibly matching TRBD2 (6 bases). V lost 1 base to trimming and J lost 5 bases, with 13 bases between them. Germline loops: CDR1 SGHTA, CDR2 FQGTGA. The CDR3 is made up of 15 amino acids. The CDR3, as DNA: TGTGCCAGCAGCTTAAGTGGAGGGGCTGGAGATACGCAGTATTTT. Encoded protein: CASSLSGGAGDTQYF.

The chain carries TRBV29-1 and TRBJ1-5; 8 bases match TRBD1. Germline CDR1 is SQVTM and CDR2 is ANQGSEA. V was pared by 3 bases and J by 6 bases, with 4 bases of the junction left unmatched. CDR3 length: 13 amino acids. The CDR3 here is CSVDQGAAQPQHF. The CDR3 DNA follows: TGCAGCGTTGATCAGGGGGCGGCTCAGCCCCAGCATTTT.

The genes are TRBV5-1 and TRBJ2-2, with D tentatively TRBD1 (6 bases). Germline CDR1 and CDR2: SGHRS and YFSETQ. The CDR3 has 16 amino acids. Between the trimmed V and J ends, which lost 0 bases and 5 bases, there was a span of 14 bases. The CDR3 is CASSLGWGLRTGELFF. The CDR3 nucleotides are TGCGCCAGCAGCTTGGGATGGGGGCTAAGAACCGGGGAGCTGTTTTTT.

Only one count was recorded for this clone. Written as DNA, the CDR3 is TGTGCCAGCAGCGCCGGGACAGGGGACTACGAGCAGTACTTC. It specifies CASSAGTGDYEQYF. The chain combines TRBV7-7 with TRBJ2-7; the match to TRBD1 covers 10 bases. The germline CDR1 and CDR2 sequences are SSHAT and FNYEAQ (reference sequence). J lost 3 bases, V lost 5 bases, and 4 bases had no gene match. The CDR3 is 14 residues long.

V gene TRBV5-8 combines with J gene TRBJ1-5, with D possibly TRBD1 on 5 matching bases. CDR3 length: 14 amino acids. With 4 bases removed from V and 6 bases from J, the gap between germline ends came to 14 bases. Germline V CDR1 and CDR2: SGHTS, YDEGEE. The CDR3 region has the DNA TGTGCCAGCAGCCGTAGGGGCTCGGGTCAGCCCCAGCATTTT. Amino acid sequence: CASSRRGSGQPQHF.

This clone was counted a single time. The chain links TRBV5-1 to TRBJ1-5; TRBD1 might be the D (5 bases). Trimming cost V 4 bases and J 6 bases, with 11 bases left between them. The CDR3 is 13 amino acids. The germline gives CDR1 SGHRS, CDR2 YFSETQ. The CDR3 DNA reads TGCGCCAGCAGCCCTGGGGACGGTCAGCCCCAGCATTTT. Its protein is CASSPGDGQPQHF.

The chain couples TRBV19 to TRBJ2-1; unclear D gene. In germline, CDR1 is LNHDA, CDR2 SQIVND (reference sequence). The CDR3 is 13 residues long. Trimming left V 2 bases short and J 8 bases short, with 10 bases between. The CDR3 DNA reads as TGTGCCAGTAGTATACAGACCCCCGATGAGCAGTTCTTC. Encoded protein: CASSIQTPDEQFF.

The rearrangement links TRBV7-3 to TRBJ1-1; the D is unclear. Per the germline V gene, CDR1 is SGHTA and CDR2 is FQGTGA. The CDR3 extends over 13 amino acids. V lost 3 bases to trimming and J lost 5 bases, with 10 bases between them. DNA for the CDR3: TGTGCCAGCAGCTTCGACGGTGGGACTGAAGCTTTCTTT. Its translation is CASSFDGGTEAFF. The full variable domain, its missing parts supplied by reference TRBV7-3 and TRBJ1-1, is GAGVSQTPSNKVTEKGKYVELRCDPISGHTALYWYRQSLGQGPEFLIYFQGTGAADDSGLPNDRFFAVRPEGSVSTLKIQRTERGDSAVYLCASSFDGGTEAFFGQGTRLTVV.

The CDR3 loop is CATSRTGQYDGYTF. DNA of the CDR3: TGTGCCACCAGCAGAACCGGACAGTACGATGGCTACACCTTC. This chain connects TRBV15 to TRBJ1-2; tentatively, D is TRBD1 (6 bases). The CDR3 runs to 14 residues. V was cut by 2 bases and J by 6 bases, with 13 bases left in between. CDR1 and CDR2 from the germline V gene are LNHNV and YYDKDF (reference sequence).

The chain has TRBV11-3 and TRBJ2-3, with D maybe TRBD1 (6 bases). The CDR3 is 15 residues long. The V and J ends lost 5 bases and 1 base respectively, with 13 bases between them. The germline CDR1 and CDR2 sequences are SGHNT and YENEEA. CDR3 in DNA: TGTGCCAGCAGCCGAACAGGGATCCGCACAGATACGCAGTATTTT. Translation: CASSRTGIRTDTQYF.

The V gene is TRBV7-8, the J gene TRBJ2-3; D is unclear. The germline V gene has CDR1 SGHVS and CDR2 FQNEAQ. The CDR3 loop spans 10 amino acids. Trimming took off 11 bases at V and 3 bases at J, with 6 bases between the two ends. CDR3 protein: CAVWTDTQYF. CDR3 in DNA: TGTGCCGTGTGGACAGATACGCAGTATTTT.

In this sample, this clone turned up once. The chain carries TRBV5-4 and TRBJ2-1; the D gene could be TRBD1 or TRBD2 (5 bases each). Germline-derived CDR1 and CDR2 are SGHNT and YYREEE (reference sequence). V was cut by 3 bases and J by 6 bases, with 22 bases left in between. The CDR3 is 17 residues long. The CDR3 nucleotides read TGTGCCAGCAGCTCGGGGACCATGACACGAGCCGGCAATGAGCAGTTCTTC. Protein: CASSSGTMTRAGNEQFF.

V and J are TRBV2 and TRBJ1-5; D is perhaps TRBD1 (6 bases). V gave up 8 bases and J gave up 4 bases, with 12 bases separating them. The CDR3 length is 13 residues. Germline loops: CDR1 SNHLY, CDR2 FYNNEI. CDR3: CASGYRANQPQHF. The CDR3 DNA follows: TGTGCCAGCGGCTACAGGGCGAATCAGCCCCAGCATTTT.

The CDR3 reads CASSLGLPGDQPQHF. DNA of the CDR3: TGTGCCAGCAGCTTAGGACTGCCGGGGGATCAGCCCCAGCATTTT. J is TRBJ1-5 and V is TRBV7-8; the D gene is possibly TRBD1 (5 bases). CDR3 length: 15 residues. Germline V gives CDR1 SGHVS, CDR2 FQNEAQ. Trimming removed 1 base at V and 5 bases at J, with 12 bases between.

This clone was seen once. The CDR3 is CASSPSGVSNQPQHF. The CDR3 nucleotides are TGTGCCAGCAGCCCGTCTGGGGTCTCCAATCAGCCCCAGCATTTT. The chain couples TRBV7-9 to TRBJ1-5; D call uncertain. Germline V gene sequence: CDR1 SEHNR, CDR2 FQNEAQ (reference sequence). V was cut by 5 bases and J by 3 bases, with 14 bases left in between. The CDR3 covers 15 residues.

Comments on this clone: This CDR3 is also generated by other DNA sequences in the sample. The chain employs TRBV5-1 and TRBJ2-7; 11 bases agree with TRBD1. The CDR3 runs 15 residues. J lost 0 bases, V lost 4 bases, and 3 bases had no gene match. Germline values: CDR1 SGHRS, CDR2 YFSETQ. The CDR3 nucleotides read TGCGCCAGCAGCCTAGGGACAGGGGGCTCCTACGAGCAGTACTTC. Translating gives CASSLGTGGSYEQYF.

V gene TRBV27 combines with J gene TRBJ2-1; no reliable D call. Per germline, CDR1 MNHEY and CDR2 SMNVEV (reference sequence). V was cut by 5 bases and J by 4 bases, with 9 bases left in between. The CDR3 is made up of 13 amino acids. The CDR3 bases are TGTGCCAGCAGTACTTCCAGGTACAATGAGCAGTTCTTC. Protein product: CASSTSRYNEQFF.

V is TRBV6-1 and J is TRBJ1-3; D gene uncertain. This CDR3 contains 14 residues. Deletions cut 3 bases from V and 0 bases from J, with 6 bases between. Germline V lookup: CDR1 MNHNS, CDR2 SASEGT. The CDR3 region has the DNA TGTGCCAGCAGTGACACCGGCTCTGGAAACACCATATATTTT. Protein product: CASSDTGSGNTIYF.

V gene TRBV13 combines with J gene TRBJ2-3; weak D call: TRBD2 (6 bases). The CDR3 is made up of 13 amino acids. Germline loops: CDR1 PRHDT, CDR2 FYEKMQ (reference sequence). The germline V and J ends were trimmed by 6 bases and 4 bases, with 11 bases remaining between them. CDR3: CASSSRGADTQYF. The CDR3 nucleotides are TGTGCCAGCAGTTCGCGGGGAGCAGATACGCAGTATTTT.

In this sample, this clone turned up once. The CDR3 loop reads CASSKRHSASNYGYTF. The CDR3 DNA sequence: TGTGCCAGCAGTAAACGCCACAGCGCCTCTAACTATGGCTACACCTTC. The chain combines TRBV6-6 with TRBJ1-2; D gene unclear. CDR3 length: 16 residues. V lost 5 bases and J lost 0, with 16 bases in between. Germline V lookup: CDR1 MNHNY, CDR2 SVGAGI (reference sequence).

The chain employs TRBV7-6 and TRBJ1-2; tentative D call: TRBD1 (6 bases). The CDR3 is 14 residues long. Germline values: CDR1 SGHVS, CDR2 FNYEAQ. V lost 5 bases to trimming and J lost 8 bases, with 18 bases between them. CDR3 region: CASSVTPRGGGYTF. In nucleotides, the CDR3 is TGTGCCAGCAGCGTAACCCCCAGGGGTGGCGGCTACACCTTC.